A selection of T cell receptor beta chains follows, all from one sample in a study of T cells in Graves' hyperthyroidism and ophthalmopathy. TCRdb re-called the multiplex PCR reads through MiXCR, storing one row per CDR3 protein. The sample comprises approximately 430,000 distinct CDR3 sequences, 15% to 17% of which are singletons, and 7.5% to 8% rests with the top ten. The specimen was blood. Receptor source: a woman between 18 and 29 years old with Graves' hyperthyroidism. CDR3s include the opening cysteine and the closing phenylalanine or tryptophan. D genes are given only for firm matches. Where a row states a size, it is once, few, many or the class of an expanded clone; other rows omit it.

TRBD1,-,TRBV29-1,TRBJ2-6,TGCAGCGCCGGACAGGGAATCTCTGGGGCCAACGTCCTGACTTTC,CSAGQGISGANVLTF
-,many,TRBV24-1,TRBJ2-1,TGTGCCACCAGTGGCCCTCATAGCGTTGGCTCCTACAATGAGCAGTTCTTC,CATSGPHSVGSYNEQFF
TRBD2,few,TRBV4-1,TRBJ2-5,TGCGTCAGCAGCCAAATCGCCGGGAGGGAGACCCAGTACTTC,CVSSQIAGRETQYF
TRBD1,-,TRBV7-2,TRBJ1-2,TGTGCCAGCAGCCTCCGGGACAGGGTATTGAATGGCTACACCTTC,CASSLRDRVLNGYTF
-,-,TRBV6-1,TRBJ1-6,TGTGCCAGCAGTGACTCGTCGGATTCACCCCTCCACTTT,CASSDSSDSPLHF
TRBD2,few,TRBV24-1,TRBJ2-3,TGTGCCACCAGTGAATTTCGAGCGGGACCTACAGATACGCAGTATTTT,CATSEFRAGPTDTQYF
-,many,TRBV10-1,TRBJ1-1,TGCGCCAGCAGCGGGCAGGGGAGGAACACTGAAGCTTTCTTT,CASSGQGRNTEAFF
-,many,TRBV20-1,TRBJ1-5,TGCAGTGCTCTCGACTACAGGGCTCTTAGGACCCAGCATTTT,CSALDYRALRTQHF
-,many,TRBV5-1,TRBJ2-7,TGCGCCAGCAGCTTGTTCTTGGGGAACCGAAACGAGCAGTACTTC,CASSLFLGNRNEQYF
TRBD2,-,TRBV4-1,TRBJ2-2,TGCGCCAGCAGCCACCCGGCGGGGGGGGACACCGGGGAGCTGTTTTTT,CASSHPAGGDTGELFF
TRBD2,once,TRBV20-1,TRBJ2-5,TGCAGTGCTAGACCGAGCGGGAGGGCCTCAGAGACCCAGTACTTC,CSARPSGRASETQYF
TRBD1,many,TRBV6-1,TRBJ1-5,TGTGCCAGCAGCGGGACAGGGGCCGGGCAGCCCCAGCATTTT,CASSGTGAGQPQHF
TRBD2,many,TRBV25-1,TRBJ2-5,TGTGCCAGCAGTGTAGGACTAAAGCGGGAGCTGGAGACCCAGTACTTC,CASSVGLKRELETQYF
-,-,TRBV27,TRBJ2-7,TGTGCCAGCAGTTTAAGCGGGTTGGGGGTCTACGAGCAGTACTTC,CASSLSGLGVYEQYF
-,-,TRBV11-2,TRBJ2-7,TGTGCCAGCAGCCCGGACACGTACTACGAGCAGTACTTC,CASSPDTYYEQYF
-,many,TRBV6-1,TRBJ2-7,TGTGCCAGCAGTAATCAGGGTGGAGCCTACGAAGGGCAGTACTTC,CASSNQGGAYEGQYF
TRBD2,many,TRBV18,TRBJ2-5,TGTGCCAGCTCGTCCGGGACTAGCGAACAAGAGACCCAGTACTTC,CASSSGTSEQETQYF
-,few,TRBV4-1,TRBJ2-1,TGCGCCAGCAGCCAAGCGGGGGACAACGAGCAGTTCTTC,CASSQAGDNEQFF
-,many,TRBV12-3/TRBV12-4,TRBJ2-1,TGTGCCAGCAGTTTAGCGGATTACAATGAGCAGTTCTTC,CASSLADYNEQFF
-,-,TRBV5-6,TRBJ2-7,TGTGCCAGCAGCCGGAGGGGGGAGAGGTTGTGGAGGGAGCAGTACTTC,CASSRRGERLWREQYF
TRBD1,few,TRBV19,TRBJ2-7,TGTGCCAAAAGGCGGGACAGGTTTCTCGAGCAGTACTTC,CAKRRDRFLEQYF
-,few,TRBV6-5,TRBJ2-1,TGTGCCAGCAGTTACTCCGACGAAGACAATGAGCAGTTCTTC,CASSYSDEDNEQFF
-,-,TRBV19,TRBJ1-1,TGTGCCAGTAGTATTGTTAACACTGAAGCTTTCTTT,CASSIVNTEAFF
-,few,TRBV20-1,TRBJ2-1,TGCAGTGCTGGGGGCGGGGTGAACTCCTACAATGAGCAGTTCTTC,CSAGGGVNSYNEQFF
-,few,TRBV29-1,TRBJ1-1,TGCAGCGTTCCCCAGGAGCGCAGGGGCGGAATGAACACTGAAGCTTTCTTT,CSVPQERRGGMNTEAFF
TRBD1,-,TRBV5-1,TRBJ2-7,TGCGCCAGCAGGCCACCGGGACAGAGCTACGAGCAGTACTTC,CASRPPGQSYEQYF
-,many,TRBV25-1,TRBJ1-6,TGTGCCAGCAGTGGCCAGCATAATTCACCCCTCCACTTT,CASSGQHNSPLHF
TRBD1,few,TRBV29-1,TRBJ2-5,TGCAGCGTAAAAGGGGGCGATGGAGAGACCCAGTACTTC,CSVKGGDGETQYF
TRBD1,many,TRBV15,TRBJ2-7,TGTGCCACCAGCAGGGGAGAGGGACAGGTTCTATTCTACGAGCAGTACTTC,CATSRGEGQVLFYEQYF
-,many,TRBV7-9,TRBJ1-5,TGTGCCAGCAGCTTAAATCCACAACAGCCCCAGCATTTT,CASSLNPQQPQHF
TRBD1,many,TRBV3-1,TRBJ1-2,TGTGCCAGCAGCCCGACAGGGAGCGAAGGCTACACCTTC,CASSPTGSEGYTF